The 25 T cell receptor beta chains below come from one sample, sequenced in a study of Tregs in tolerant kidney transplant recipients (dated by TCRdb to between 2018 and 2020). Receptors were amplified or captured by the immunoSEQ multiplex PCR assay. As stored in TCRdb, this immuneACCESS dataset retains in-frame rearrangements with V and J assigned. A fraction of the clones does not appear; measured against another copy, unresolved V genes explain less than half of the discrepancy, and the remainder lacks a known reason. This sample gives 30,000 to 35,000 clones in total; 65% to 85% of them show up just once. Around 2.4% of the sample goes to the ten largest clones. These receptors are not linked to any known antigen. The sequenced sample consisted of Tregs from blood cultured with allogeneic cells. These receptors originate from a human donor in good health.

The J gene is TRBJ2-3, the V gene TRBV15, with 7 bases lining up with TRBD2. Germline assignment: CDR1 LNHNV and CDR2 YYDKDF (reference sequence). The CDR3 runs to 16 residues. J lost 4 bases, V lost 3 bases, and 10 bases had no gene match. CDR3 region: CATSSPGRAGADTQYF. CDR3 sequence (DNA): TGTGCCACCAGCAGCCCTGGGAGGGCCGGAGCAGATACGCAGTATTTT.

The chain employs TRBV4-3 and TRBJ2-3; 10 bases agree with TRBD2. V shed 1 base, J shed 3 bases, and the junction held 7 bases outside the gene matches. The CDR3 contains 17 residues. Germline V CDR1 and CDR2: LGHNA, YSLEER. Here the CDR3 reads CASSQGARGLATDTQYF. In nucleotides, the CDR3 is TGCGCCAGCAGCCAAGGGGCGCGGGGACTAGCGACAGATACGCAGTATTTT.

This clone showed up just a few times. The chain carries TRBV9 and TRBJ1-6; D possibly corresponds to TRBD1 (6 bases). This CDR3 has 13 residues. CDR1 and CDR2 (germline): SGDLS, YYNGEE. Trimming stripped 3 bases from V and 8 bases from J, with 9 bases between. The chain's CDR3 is CASSASGDSPLHF. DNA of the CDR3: TGTGCCAGCAGCGCATCAGGGGATTCACCCCTCCACTTT.

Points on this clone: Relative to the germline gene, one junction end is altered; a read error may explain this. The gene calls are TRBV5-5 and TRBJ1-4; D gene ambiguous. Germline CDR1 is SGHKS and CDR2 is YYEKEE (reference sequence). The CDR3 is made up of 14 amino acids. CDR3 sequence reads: CASSLAGINAKLFF. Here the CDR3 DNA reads TGTGCCAGCAGCTTGGCGGGAATCAATGCAAAACTGTTTTTT. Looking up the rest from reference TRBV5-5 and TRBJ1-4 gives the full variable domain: DAGVTQSPTHLIKTRGQQVTLRCSPISGHKSVSWYQQVLGQGPQFIFQYYEKEERGRGNFPDRFSARQFPNYSSELNVNALLLGDSALYLCASSLAGINAKLFFGSGTQLSVL.

As DNA, the CDR3 is TGTGCCAGCAGTCCGGCTGGGAACGAGCAGTACTTC. Protein: CASSPAGNEQYF. V usage is TRBV6-5 and J usage is TRBJ2-7; D ambiguous. V was pared by 5 bases and J by 5 bases, with 10 bases between. Germline V CDR1 and CDR2: MNHEY, SVGAGI. The CDR3 is 12 amino acids.

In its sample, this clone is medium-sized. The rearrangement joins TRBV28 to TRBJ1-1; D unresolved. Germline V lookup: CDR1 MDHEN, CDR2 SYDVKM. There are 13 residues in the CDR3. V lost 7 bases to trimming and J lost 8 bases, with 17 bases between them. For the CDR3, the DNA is TGTGCCAGCACCGTGAGTTTCGGCAGAGAAGCTTTCTTT. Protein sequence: CASTVSFGREAFF.

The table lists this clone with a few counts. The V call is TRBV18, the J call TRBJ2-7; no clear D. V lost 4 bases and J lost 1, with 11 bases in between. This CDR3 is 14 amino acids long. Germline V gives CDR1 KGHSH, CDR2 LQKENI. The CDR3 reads CASSRRADSYEQYF. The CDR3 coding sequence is TGTGCCAGCTCACGCCGCGCGGATTCCTACGAGCAGTACTTC.

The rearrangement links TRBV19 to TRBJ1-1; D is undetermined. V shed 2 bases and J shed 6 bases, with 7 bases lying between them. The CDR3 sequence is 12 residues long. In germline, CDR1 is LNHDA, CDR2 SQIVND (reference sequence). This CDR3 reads CASSIQTAEAFF. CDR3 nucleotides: TGTGCCAGTAGTATACAAACAGCTGAAGCTTTCTTT.

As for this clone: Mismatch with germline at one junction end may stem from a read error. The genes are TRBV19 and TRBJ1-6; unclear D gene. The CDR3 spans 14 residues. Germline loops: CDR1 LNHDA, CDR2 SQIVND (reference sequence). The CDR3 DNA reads TGTGCCAGTAGTATCCCCACGGGGAATTCACCCCCCCACTTT. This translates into CASSIPTGNSPPHF.

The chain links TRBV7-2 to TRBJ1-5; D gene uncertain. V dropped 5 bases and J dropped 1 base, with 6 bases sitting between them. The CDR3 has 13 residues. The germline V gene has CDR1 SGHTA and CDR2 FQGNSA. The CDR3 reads CASSTLSNQPQHF. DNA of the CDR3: TGTGCCAGCAGCACACTAAGCAATCAGCCCCAGCATTTT.

CDR3 DNA: TGTGCTAGTGGTTTGGTACTTATGGGGGATAGAACCCACGAGCAGTACTTC. Protein: CASGLVLMGDRTHEQYF. This chain joins TRBV12-5 and TRBJ2-7; tentatively, D is TRBD1 or TRBD2 (5 bases each). The CDR3 is made up of 17 amino acids. Germline V gene data show CDR1 as LGHNT and CDR2 as FRNRAP. Deletions cut 0 bases from V and 5 bases from J, with 20 bases between.

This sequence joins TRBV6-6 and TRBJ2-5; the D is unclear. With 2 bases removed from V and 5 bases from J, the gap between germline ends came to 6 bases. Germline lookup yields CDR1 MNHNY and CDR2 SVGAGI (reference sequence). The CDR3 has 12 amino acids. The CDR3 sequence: CASSYPLETQYF. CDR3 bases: TGTGCCAGCAGTTACCCGTTGGAGACCCAGTACTTC.

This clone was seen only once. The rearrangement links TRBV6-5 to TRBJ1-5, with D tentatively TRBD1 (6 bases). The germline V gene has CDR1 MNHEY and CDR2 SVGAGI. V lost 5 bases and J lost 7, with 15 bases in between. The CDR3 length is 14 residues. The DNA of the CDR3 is TGTGCCAGCAGTGAAAGACAGGTCGGCCAGCCCCAGCATTTT. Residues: CASSERQVGQPQHF.

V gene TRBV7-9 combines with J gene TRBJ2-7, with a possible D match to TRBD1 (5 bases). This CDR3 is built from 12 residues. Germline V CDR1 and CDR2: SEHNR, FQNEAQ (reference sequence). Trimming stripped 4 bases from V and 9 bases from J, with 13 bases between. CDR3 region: CASSSLRVRQYF. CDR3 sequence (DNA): TGTGCCAGCAGCTCCCTCAGGGTTAGGCAGTACTTC.

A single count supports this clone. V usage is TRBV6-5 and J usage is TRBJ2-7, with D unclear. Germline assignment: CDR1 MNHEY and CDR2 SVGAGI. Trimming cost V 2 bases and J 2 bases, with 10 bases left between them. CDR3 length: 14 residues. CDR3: CASSYGPGAYEQYF. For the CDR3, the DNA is TGTGCCAGCAGTTACGGTCCGGGCGCCTACGAGCAGTACTTC.

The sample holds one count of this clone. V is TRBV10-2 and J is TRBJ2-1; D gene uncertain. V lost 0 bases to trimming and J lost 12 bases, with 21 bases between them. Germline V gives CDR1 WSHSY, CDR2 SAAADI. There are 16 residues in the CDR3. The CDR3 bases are TGCGCCAGCAGTGAGTCTAGGGCTCGAACGGGCTGGGGGCAGTTCTTC. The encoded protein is CASSESRARTGWGQFF.

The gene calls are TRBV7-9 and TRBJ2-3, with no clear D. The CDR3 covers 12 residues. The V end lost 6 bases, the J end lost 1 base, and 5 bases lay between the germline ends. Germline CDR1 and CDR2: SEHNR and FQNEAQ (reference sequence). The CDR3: CASSPRTDTQYF. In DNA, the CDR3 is TGTGCCAGCAGTCCGCGCACAGATACGCAGTATTTT.

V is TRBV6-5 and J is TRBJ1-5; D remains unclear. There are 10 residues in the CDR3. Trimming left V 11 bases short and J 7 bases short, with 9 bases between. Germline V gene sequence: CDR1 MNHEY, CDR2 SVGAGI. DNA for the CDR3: TGTGCCCTCCCCAAACAGCCCCAGCATTTT. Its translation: CALPKQPQHF.

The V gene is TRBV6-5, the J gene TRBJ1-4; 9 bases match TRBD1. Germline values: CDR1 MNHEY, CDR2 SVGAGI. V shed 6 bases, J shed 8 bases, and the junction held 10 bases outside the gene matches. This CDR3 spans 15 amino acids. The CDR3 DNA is TGTGCCAGCAGAGGGCGACAGGGGGTGGGCGAAAAACTGTTTTTT. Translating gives CASRGRQGVGEKLFF.

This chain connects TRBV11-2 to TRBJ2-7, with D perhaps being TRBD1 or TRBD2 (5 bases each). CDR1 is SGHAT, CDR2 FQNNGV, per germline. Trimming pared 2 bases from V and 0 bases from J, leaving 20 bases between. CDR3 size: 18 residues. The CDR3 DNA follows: TGTGCCAGCAGCTTATATCCCCCTCGGGGCGGAAACTCCTACGAGCAGTACTTC. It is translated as CASSLYPPRGGNSYEQYF.

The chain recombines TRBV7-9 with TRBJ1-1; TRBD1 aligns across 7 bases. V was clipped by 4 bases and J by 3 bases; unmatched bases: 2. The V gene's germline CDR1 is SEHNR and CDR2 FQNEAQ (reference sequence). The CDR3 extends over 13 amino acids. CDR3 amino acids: CASSSTGYTEAFF. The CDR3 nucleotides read TGTGCCAGCAGCTCGACAGGGTACACTGAAGCTTTCTTT.

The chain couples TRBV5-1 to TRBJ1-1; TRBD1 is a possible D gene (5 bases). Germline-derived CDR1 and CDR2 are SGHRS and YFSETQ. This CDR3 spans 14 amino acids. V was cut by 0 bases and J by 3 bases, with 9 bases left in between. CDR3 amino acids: CASSLAGSYTEAFF. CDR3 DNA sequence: TGCGCCAGCAGCTTGGCAGGGTCCTACACTGAAGCTTTCTTT.

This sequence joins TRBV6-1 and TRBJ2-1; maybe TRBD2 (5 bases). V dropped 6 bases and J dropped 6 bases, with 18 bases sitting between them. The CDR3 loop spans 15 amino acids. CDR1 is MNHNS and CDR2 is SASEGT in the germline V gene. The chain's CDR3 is CASRVSPASPNEQFF. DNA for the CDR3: TGTGCCAGCAGAGTTTCCCCTGCTAGCCCCAATGAGCAGTTCTTC.

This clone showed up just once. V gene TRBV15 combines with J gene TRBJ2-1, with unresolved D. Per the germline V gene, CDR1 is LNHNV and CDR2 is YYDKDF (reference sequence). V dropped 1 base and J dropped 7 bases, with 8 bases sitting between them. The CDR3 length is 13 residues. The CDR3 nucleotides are TGTGCCACCAGCAGAGCAGCCGAGAATGAGCAGTTCTTC. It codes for CATSRAAENEQFF. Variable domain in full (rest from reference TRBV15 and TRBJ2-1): DAMVIQNPRYQVTQFGKPVTLSCSQTLNHNVMYWYQQKSSQAPKLLFHYYDKDFNNEADTPDNFQSRRPNTSFCFLDIRSPGLGDTAMYLCATSRAAENEQFFGPGTRLTVL.

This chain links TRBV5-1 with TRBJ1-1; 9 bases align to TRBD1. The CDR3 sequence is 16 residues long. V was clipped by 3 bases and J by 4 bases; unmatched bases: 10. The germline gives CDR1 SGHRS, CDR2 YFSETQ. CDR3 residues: CASSSLVQGASTEAFF. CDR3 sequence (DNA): TGCGCCAGCAGCTCACTGGTACAGGGGGCGAGCACTGAAGCTTTCTTT.